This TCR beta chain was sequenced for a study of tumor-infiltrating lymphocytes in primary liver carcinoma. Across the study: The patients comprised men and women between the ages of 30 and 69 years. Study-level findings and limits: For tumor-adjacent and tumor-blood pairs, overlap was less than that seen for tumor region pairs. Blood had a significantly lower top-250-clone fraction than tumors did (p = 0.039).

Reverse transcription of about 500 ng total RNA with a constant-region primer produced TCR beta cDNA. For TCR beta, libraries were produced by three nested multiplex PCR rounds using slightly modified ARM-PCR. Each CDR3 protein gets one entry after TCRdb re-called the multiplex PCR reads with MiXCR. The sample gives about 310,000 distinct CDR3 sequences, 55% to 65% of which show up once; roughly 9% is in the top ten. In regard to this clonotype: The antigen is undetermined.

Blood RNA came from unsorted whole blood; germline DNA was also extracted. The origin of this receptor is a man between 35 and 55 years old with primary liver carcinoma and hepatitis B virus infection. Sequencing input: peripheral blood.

Here the CDR3 DNA reads TGTGCCAGCGGTTACCCGGGGGGCCAGCCCAATGGCTACACCTTC. Protein product: CASGYPGGQPNGYTF. The chain uses TRBV28 and TRBJ1-2, with D perhaps TRBD1 (6 bases). The length of the CDR3 is 15 residues. The germline gives CDR1 MDHEN, CDR2 SYDVKM. V was clipped by 8 bases and J by 6 bases, with 22 bases between them.